A single sample is the source of the 11 T cell receptor beta chains below, sequenced in a study of OX40 agonist ivuxolimab in advanced cancers. The repertoire was sequenced with immunoSEQ multiplex PCR; TCRdb's copy has only in-frame clones and lacks some. The sample has just over 40,000 clones, around 87% seen once. The sequenced sample was CD4+ or CD8+ T cells sorted from blood, obtained in a trial of the OX40 agonist ivuxolimab. The receptors stem from an adult with an advanced solid tumor such as melanoma, head and neck, liver or kidney cancer.

The chain uses TRBV5-6 and TRBJ2-7; no firm D call. V dropped 1 base and J dropped 5 bases, with 22 bases sitting between them. CDR3 length: 17 amino acids. Per germline, CDR1 SGHDT and CDR2 YYEEEE. The CDR3 nucleotides read TGTGCCAGCAGCTTGACCGGATTTAGCAGCAGGCGAGACGAGCAGTACTTC. The encoded protein is CASSLTGFSSRRDEQYF.

V usage is TRBV2 and J usage is TRBJ2-5; TRBD2 agrees at 8 bases. Germline CDR1 is SNHLY and CDR2 is FYNNEI. V dropped 8 bases and J dropped 2; count of bases not matched to a gene: 16. The CDR3 is 17 residues long. The CDR3 loop reads CASLPRLAGVRQETQYF. CDR3 DNA: TGTGCCAGCCTACCCCGGCTAGCGGGTGTTAGACAAGAGACCCAGTACTTC.

This clone was seen more than once but under ten times. Other DNA sequences within the sample encode an identical CDR3. The chain employs TRBV25-1 and TRBJ1-1; D is unresolved. This CDR3 spans 12 amino acids. The germline gives CDR1 MGHDK, CDR2 SYGVNS. Trimming took 6 bases from V and 4 from J, leaving 9 bases between them. The CDR3 DNA is TGTGCCAGCAGCCCTCGGGGCACTGAAGCTTTCTTT. It codes for CASSPRGTEAFF.

The V and J genes are TRBV4-2 and TRBJ2-7; TRBD1 matches 7 bases. Trimming removed 0 bases from V and 0 bases from J; junction bases left unmatched: 11. This CDR3 has 18 amino acids. Germline V CDR1 and CDR2: LGHNA, YNFKEQ. This CDR3 is CASSQDGALRDSSYEQYF. Here the CDR3 DNA reads TGTGCCAGCAGCCAAGATGGGGCGCTCCGGGACAGCTCCTACGAGCAGTACTTC.

This sequence joins TRBV5-4 and TRBJ2-2, with D unclear. This CDR3 spans 14 amino acids. V lost 3 bases and J 6 bases, leaving 12 bases between the germline ends. Germline assignment: CDR1 SGHNT and CDR2 YYREEE (reference sequence). The CDR3 here is CASSSPPSSGELFF. The DNA of the CDR3 is TGTGCCAGCAGCTCCCCCCCTAGTTCCGGGGAGCTGTTTTTT.

This chain joins TRBV29-1 and TRBJ2-3, with a weak D call TRBD1 (6 bases). V was pared by 5 bases and J by 6 bases, with 21 bases between. The germline V gene encodes CDR1 SQVTM and CDR2 ANQGSEA. CDR3 length: 15 amino acids. The chain's CDR3 is CSVTRTAPFRDTQYF. The DNA of the CDR3 is TGCAGCGTTACCAGGACAGCTCCCTTCAGGGATACGCAGTATTTT.

J is TRBJ1-1 and V is TRBV10-1; D is ambiguous. V was clipped by 6 bases and J by 3 bases, with 11 bases between them. This CDR3 spans 13 amino acids. Germline V gives CDR1 WNHNN, CDR2 SYGVQD (reference sequence). CDR3 residues: CASSLAEDTEAFF. The DNA for the CDR3 is TGCGCCAGCAGCCTCGCAGAGGACACTGAAGCTTTCTTT.

The rearrangement links TRBV5-6 to TRBJ2-6; 8 bases line up with TRBD1. CDR3 length equals 17 residues. After removal of 4 bases from V and 0 bases from J, the junction contained 6 bases not matched to a gene. CDR1 and CDR2 (germline): SGHDT, YYEEEE. The CDR3 reads CASSRDRIISGANVLTF. The CDR3, as DNA: TGTGCCAGCAGCCGGGACAGGATCATCTCTGGGGCCAACGTCCTGACTTTC. The full variable domain, rest sourced from reference TRBV5-6 and TRBJ2-6, is DAGVTQSPTHLIKTRGQQVTLRCSPKSGHDTVSWYQQALGQGPQFIFQYYEEEERQRGNFPDRFSGHQFPNYSSELNVNALLLGDSALYLCASSRDRIISGANVLTFGAGSRLTVL.

The chain carries TRBV30 and TRBJ2-7; 8 nucleotides agree with TRBD2. The V segment lost 5 bases and the J segment 4 bases; nucleotides outside the gene matches: 16. This CDR3 comprises 16 residues. Looked up from germline, CDR1 is GTSNPN and CDR2 is SVGIG (reference sequence). This chain's CDR3 is CAWGLDAGGPRYEQYF. The CDR3 DNA reads as TGTGCCTGGGGGCTGGATGCGGGAGGCCCGAGGTACGAGCAGTACTTC.

The CDR3 DNA reads TGTGCCAGCAGCTTAGCGAGGACAGGGGGCGGCTACACCTTC. Translation gives CASSLARTGGGYTF. V and J are TRBV11-3 and TRBJ1-2, with 11 bases fitting TRBD1. The trim removed 1 base at V and 8 bases at J, leaving 3 bases unmatched. The CDR3 is 14 amino acids. CDR1 and CDR2 from the germline V gene are SGHNT and YENEEA.

CDR3: CASPFNGEGAGANVLTF. CDR3 DNA sequence: TGTGCAAGTCCCTTTAACGGGGAGGGGGCTGGGGCCAACGTCCTGACTTTC. This chain connects TRBV12-2 to TRBJ2-6; the table's D call, TRBD2, has no DNA check behind it. TRBV12-2 is termed a pseudogene. This CDR3 comprises 17 residues.